The 24 T cell receptor beta chains below all came from one sample that was sequenced in a study of blood T cell repertoires in COVID-19. Some clones are missing from TCRdb's copy, which holds only in-frame ones; the method was immunoSEQ multiplex PCR. This sample has roughly 77,000 clones; 75% to 85% occur once, and the top ten carry 4% to 5.5%. The specimen was peripheral blood. These receptors were collected from a woman in her seventies with acute or convalescent COVID-19.

The chain couples TRBV5-1 to TRBJ1-2; perhaps TRBD1 as D (5 bases). CDR1 is SGHRS and CDR2 is YFSETQ in the germline V gene. This CDR3 has 15 amino acids. Trimming removed 0 bases from V and 4 bases from J, with 13 bases in between. Here the CDR3 reads CASSLEGVEVYGYTF. The CDR3 DNA is TGCGCCAGCAGCTTGGAAGGGGTAGAGGTCTATGGCTACACCTTC.

The chain recombines TRBV9 with TRBJ2-1, with 9 nucleotides matching TRBD2. V shed 1 base and J 5 bases; nucleotides not matched to a gene: 7. The CDR3 spans 16 residues. Germline V CDR1 and CDR2: SGDLS, YYNGEE. CDR3 nucleotides: TGTGCCAGCAGCGTATTTGCGGGGGGGGCTAACAATGAGCAGTTCTTC. This translates into CASSVFAGGANNEQFF.

The gene calls are TRBV12-3 or TRBV12-4 and TRBJ2-3; D may be TRBD2 (5 bases). The CDR3 totals 13 residues. V was cut by 8 bases and J by 4 bases, with 13 bases left in between. As DNA, the CDR3 is TGTGCCAGCGCCAACCGGGGAGCAGATACGCAGTATTTT. Amino acid sequence: CASANRGADTQYF.

V and J are TRBV24-1 and TRBJ2-5; 12 bases map to TRBD2. V was pared by 4 bases and J by 3 bases, with 8 bases of the junction left unmatched. CDR1 KGHDR and CDR2 SFDVKD come from the germline V gene. The CDR3 spans 17 residues. This chain's CDR3 is CATSDPQLAGGKETQYF. CDR3 DNA sequence: TGTGCCACCAGTGACCCCCAACTAGCGGGGGGTAAAGAGACCCAGTACTTC.

This rearrangement joins TRBV20-1 to TRBJ2-7, with D perhaps TRBD1 (5 bases). The germline V gene has CDR1 DFQATT and CDR2 SNEGSKA (reference sequence). CDR3 size: 15 residues. Between the trimmed V and J ends, which lost 3 bases and 5 bases, there was a span of 20 bases. In nucleotides, the CDR3 is TGCAGTGCTAGTATGGGGCGCGTATTTGTCGACGAGCAGTACTTC. Its protein product is CSASMGRVFVDEQYF.

This clone was found a few times. The rearrangement links TRBV7-8 to TRBJ2-7; 8 nucleotides line up with TRBD1. Trimming at V came to 3 bases and at J to 1 base, leaving 14 bases not matched to a gene. Germline loops: CDR1 SGHVS, CDR2 FQNEAQ. The CDR3 runs 18 residues. As DNA, the CDR3 is TGTGCCAGCAGCTTCCCGACAGGGGTGGGACCAGAATCCTACGAGCAGTACTTC. It translates to CASSFPTGVGPESYEQYF.

The chain employs TRBV18 and TRBJ1-1; 7 bases fit TRBD1. Germline CDR1 is KGHSH and CDR2 is LQKENI. The CDR3 is 15 amino acids. Unmatched junction bases numbered 8, after V lost 6 bases and J lost 1 base. CDR3 in DNA: TGTGCCAGCTCCCAGGGGGAAGGGAGGAACACTGAAGCTTTCTTT. Translating it yields CASSQGEGRNTEAFF.

The CDR3 nucleotides are TGTGCCAGCAGTAACGGGGGGCTCACTGAAGCTTTCTTT. Protein product: CASSNGGLTEAFF. The chain couples TRBV6-5 to TRBJ1-1, with D possibly being TRBD1 (6 bases). CDR3 length: 13 amino acids. Per germline, CDR1 MNHEY and CDR2 SVGAGI. Trimming shortened V by 5 bases and J by 4 bases, and 11 bases separated the two germline ends.

The gene calls are TRBV11-3 and TRBJ1-1, with D unresolved. This CDR3 spans 13 amino acids. V shed 2 bases and J shed 5 bases, with 9 bases lying between them. Per germline, CDR1 SGHNT and CDR2 YENEEA. CDR3 DNA: TGTGCCAGCAGCTTAACGCCGAGGACTGAAGCTTTCTTT. The encoded protein is CASSLTPRTEAFF.

The V gene is TRBV29-1, the J gene TRBJ2-5, with D possibly being TRBD1 (6 bases). This CDR3 region has 11 residues. V was cut by 8 bases and J by 3 bases, with 10 bases left in between. Germline V gene lookup returns CDR1 SQVTM and CDR2 ANQGSEA. CDR3 residues: CSIRQEETQYF. CDR3 in DNA: TGCAGCATCCGACAGGAAGAGACCCAGTACTTC.

The rearrangement links TRBV13 to TRBJ1-1; tentative D call: TRBD1 (6 bases). This CDR3 region has 12 residues. Germline loops: CDR1 PRHDT, CDR2 FYEKMQ (reference sequence). Between the trimmed V and J ends, which lost 5 bases and 4 bases, there was a span of 8 bases. The CDR3 region has the DNA TGTGCCAGCAGCATGGACAGCACTGAAGCTTTCTTT. Protein sequence: CASSMDSTEAFF.

The V and J genes are TRBV5-1 and TRBJ1-5; 9 nucleotides align to TRBD1. There are 14 residues in the CDR3. J gave up 9 bases and V 4 bases, and 8 bases lay outside the gene matches. CDR1 and CDR2 (germline): SGHRS, YFSETQ. CDR3 residues: CASSPGTGQGPQHF. Here the CDR3 DNA reads TGCGCCAGCAGCCCCGGGACGGGACAGGGGCCCCAGCATTTT. Variable domain in full (rest from reference TRBV5-1 and TRBJ1-5): KAGVTQTPRYLIKTRGQQVTLSCSPISGHRSVSWYQQTPGQGLQFLFEYFSETQRNKGNFPGRFSGRQFSNSRSEMNVSTLELGDSALYLCASSPGTGQGPQHFGDGTRLSIL.

The genes are TRBV25-1 and TRBJ1-2; the match to TRBD1 covers 9 bases. This CDR3 is 15 amino acids long. The J segment lost 3 bases and the V segment lost 4 bases, leaving 6 bases of the junction unmatched. Germline V gene lookup returns CDR1 MGHDK and CDR2 SYGVNS. CDR3 region: CASSAPGQGDYGYTF. The CDR3 coding sequence is TGTGCCAGCAGTGCCCCGGGACAGGGAGACTATGGCTACACCTTC.

This sequence joins TRBV5-1 and TRBJ2-3; a possible D gene is TRBD2 (7 bases). Germline CDR1 reads SGHRS; CDR2 reads YFSETQ. Trimming stripped 2 bases from V and 2 bases from J, with 12 bases between. The CDR3 sequence is 15 residues long. The CDR3 reads CASSFRGGATDTQYF. The CDR3 region has the DNA TGCGCCAGCAGCTTTCGAGGGGGGGCCACAGATACGCAGTATTTT.

In its sample, this clone was seen a few times. The V call is TRBV4-3, the J call TRBJ1-2; a weak D match, TRBD1 (6 bases). The germline V and J ends were trimmed by 0 bases and 0 bases, with 17 bases remaining between them. The CDR3 totals 18 residues. The germline CDR1 and CDR2 sequences are LGHNA and YSLEER. CDR3 DNA sequence: TGCGCCAGCAGCCAAGATCTCACGGACAGATTCACTAACTATGGCTACACCTTC. Translated: CASSQDLTDRFTNYGYTF.

This clone was observed a handful of times. The chain combines TRBV2 with TRBJ1-6; 9 nucleotides align to TRBD1. With 6 bases clipped from V and 9 bases from J, the junction kept 9 bases outside the gene matches. The germline CDR1 and CDR2 sequences are SNHLY and FYNNEI. The CDR3 length is 15 residues. CDR3 loop: CASSADRGSGSPLHF. As DNA, the CDR3 is TGTGCCAGCAGCGCCGACAGGGGGAGTGGTTCACCCCTCCACTTT.

V gene TRBV6-2 or TRBV6-3 combines with J gene TRBJ2-7, with a weak D call TRBD1 (6 bases). The CDR3 totals 17 residues. CDR1 is MNHEY and CDR2 is SVGEGT in the germline V gene. Trimming cost V 0 bases and J 3 bases, with 18 bases left between them. The chain's CDR3 is CASSYSDLGTPLYEQYF. In DNA form, the CDR3 reads TGTGCCAGCAGTTACTCGGACCTGGGGACACCTCTCTACGAGCAGTACTTC.

The CDR3 DNA sequence: TGTGCCAGCAGCGTAGTGGACAGCTTGAACACTGAAGCTTTCTTT. It translates to CASSVVDSLNTEAFF. This chain connects TRBV9 to TRBJ1-1, with a possible D match to TRBD1 (6 bases). The CDR3 extends over 15 amino acids. V was shortened by 0 bases and J by 0 bases, with 9 bases between the two germline ends. Germline V gene sequence: CDR1 SGDLS, CDR2 YYNGEE.

The chain carries TRBV18 and TRBJ2-3; 9 bases align to TRBD2. CDR1 is KGHSH and CDR2 is LQKENI in the germline V gene. The ends lost 5 bases at V and 6 bases at J; junction bases unmatched: 9. This CDR3 is built from 15 residues. The CDR3 DNA is TGTGCCAGCTCAACAAGACTAGCGGATCCGGATACGCAGTATTTT. Its protein is CASSTRLADPDTQYF.

This clone was picked up one time. V and J are TRBV10-3 and TRBJ2-3; 16 nucleotides match TRBD2. Trimming removed 6 bases from V and 5 bases from J; junction bases left unmatched: 8. CDR1 and CDR2 from the germline V gene are ENHRY and SYGVKD. This CDR3 comprises 17 residues. The CDR3 loop is CAISPGTSGGGKDTQYF. As DNA, the CDR3 is TGTGCCATCAGCCCCGGGACTAGCGGGGGGGGGAAAGATACGCAGTATTTT.

The genes are TRBV4-1 and TRBJ2-1, with D maybe TRBD2 (6 bases). The V end lost 0 bases, the J end lost 2 bases, and 8 bases lay between the germline ends. This CDR3 spans 15 amino acids. Germline lookup yields CDR1 MGHRA and CDR2 YSYEKL. The CDR3 coding sequence is TGCGCCAGCAGCCAAGAGCCGGGGGCCTACAATGAGCAGTTCTTC. It specifies CASSQEPGAYNEQFF.

V usage is TRBV11-3 and J usage is TRBJ2-7; TRBD1 agrees at 7 bases. The V gene end was trimmed by 3 bases and the J gene end by 2 bases; junction bases not matched to a gene: 7. Germline assignment: CDR1 SGHNT and CDR2 YENEEA. This CDR3 has 15 amino acids. This chain's CDR3 is CASSFSGTDTYEQYF. CDR3 sequence (DNA): TGTGCCAGCAGCTTCTCCGGGACAGACACCTACGAGCAGTACTTC.

CDR3 region: CASSIASLAGGPRETQYF. The CDR3 coding sequence is TGTGCCAGTAGTATAGCATCCCTAGCGGGGGGGCCTCGGGAGACCCAGTACTTC. The gene calls are TRBV19 and TRBJ2-5; TRBD2 matches at 12 bases. CDR3 length equals 18 residues. V lost 1 base to trimming and J lost 5 bases; unmatched junction nucleotides: 11. CDR1 is LNHDA, CDR2 SQIVND, per germline (reference sequence).

The CDR3 DNA follows: TGTGCCAGCAGCTCGCAGTTCGGAAACACCATATATTTT. Encoded protein: CASSSQFGNTIYF. The V gene is TRBV5-6, the J gene TRBJ1-3; D gene uncertain. The CDR3 sequence is 13 residues long. V was cut by 3 bases and J by 4 bases, with 8 bases left in between. From germline, CDR1 is SGHDT and CDR2 YYEEEE.